Listed below are T cell receptor beta chains from one sample, sequenced in a study of T cell responses to AZD1222 COVID-19 vaccine. Generated by immunoSEQ multiplex PCR, the TCRdb table keeps only in-frame clones and is missing some. The data show some 150,000 clones, about 90% seen once. This sample comprised peripheral blood, obtained on day 0 of MenACWY control vaccination. The receptors shown here come from an adult in good health. The conserved cysteine and the conserved F or W are not part of the CDR3 here. Fields, in order: V gene, CDR3 protein.

>TRBV6-5
ASRRSGRIDNEQF
>TRBV6-4
ASSELAGGSPSYNEQF
>TRBV3-1/TRBV3-2
ASSPNWGEAF
>TRBV10-3
AISDSLGQGFLEQY
>TRBV19
ASSIQTDGTGELF
>TRBV7-2
ASGVYRTDTQY
>TRBV28
ASREGLAGNEQF
>TRBV9
ASCSGTSGTDTQY
>TRBV29-1
STLAGVSSNEQF
>TRBV24-1
ATIFSGPWNTEAF
>TRBV30
AWRIGQGVTEAF
>TRBV28
ASRQSGSNNEQF
>TRBV19
ASNDRSGGEKLF
>TRBV6-5
ASSPTSGDEQY
>TRBV19
ASSNLRGLETQY
>TRBV4-1
ASSFRDAYEQY
>TRBV5-1
ASSIGHGTYEQY
>TRBV5-1
ATSRAGLGETQY
>TRBV7-2
ASRRLSSYEQY
>TRBV14
AGEAHRETQY
>TRBV19
ASSIDFGRKF
>TRBV5-1
ASSVQGFTEAF
>TRBV11-2
ASSTSLNTEAF
>TRBV29-1
SVLTFRGATDTQY
>TRBV6-6
ASSYLSLAHLYEQY
>TRBV6-5
ASTPWTGADTQY
>TRBV19
ATARGQGTGELF
>TRBV7-8
ASSSRGTPISGANVLT
>TRBV4-3
ASSQGQLAGELF
>TRBV3-1/TRBV3-2
ASSQDANGNTIY
>TRBV28
ASSLLAGENIQY
>TRBV6-2/TRBV6-3
ASSHQGYEQY
>TRBV20-1
SAHLVGEQF
>TRBV3-1/TRBV3-2
ASSQDGRGNEQF
>TRBV11-2
ASSTIQGGYGNTIY
>TRBV21-1
ASRKRDQPQH
>TRBV5-6
ASSLVTDRETGNTIY
>TRBV6-5
ASSQRDEQF
>TRBV2
ASSERGSPVEQY
>TRBV2
ASSVVQSNTEAF
>TRBV6-2/TRBV6-3
ASSEPGLAGRSSYNEQF
>TRBV5-4
ASSAGQGVYNEQF
>TRBV5-8
ASRRRILAGETQY
>TRBV2
ASSGYDTSVQLVDEQF
>TRBV19
ASSNQGGNQPQH
>TRBV6-5
ASSYSQDYGYT
>TRBV4-1
ASSQPMGQNEKLF
>TRBV3-1/TRBV3-2
ASSYSLETQY
>TRBV11-3
ASSSSSFTGSPLH
>TRBV11-1
ASSSRTSSYNSPLH
>TRBV10-3
AISDSPREKLF
>TRBV11-3
ASSSGTSGSYGYT
>TRBV5-6
ASSLEYEQY
>TRBV27
ASLRLSIGGNEQF
>TRBV7-2
ASSLPPGHREF
>TRBV28
ASSLRSYSNQPQH
>TRBV5-8
ASSLRRVGNQPQH